Listed below are T cell receptor beta chains from one sample, sequenced in a study of CD4 T cell repertoires in COVID-19. Measured with immunoSEQ multiplex PCR; TCRdb has only the in-frame clones, and not every one. The sample consists of over 75,000 clones, about four fifths of them appearing once. This specimen was CD4+ T cells from peripheral blood, taken after recovery from COVID-19. The receptors here all came from a human donor who had COVID-19. CDR3s include the opening cysteine and the closing phenylalanine or tryptophan. The order of the fields is D gene, V gene, J gene, clone size, CDR3 protein, CDR3 DNA. The D gene is left open where the match is weak. For some rows the clone size is stated as once, few or many, or as a class when expanded; others skip it.

D: NA; V: TRBV7-9; J: TRBJ2-7; size: NA; CDR3: CASSLAVQVSCYEQYF; DNA: TGTGCCAGCAGCTTAGCGGTCCAGGTGAGTTGTTACGAGCAGTACTTC
D: TRBD1; V: TRBV29-1; J: TRBJ1-1; size: NA; CDR3: CSVDAGQGFTEAFF; DNA: TGCAGCGTTGACGCCGGACAGGGATTCACTGAAGCTTTCTTT
D: TRBD2; V: TRBV10-1; J: TRBJ2-1; size: NA; CDR3: CASGPSGYEQFF; DNA: TGCGCCAGCGGGCCTAGCGGGTATGAGCAGTTCTTC
D: NA; V: TRBV12-2; J: TRBJ2-7; size: NA; CDR3: CASRLAANSYEQYF; DNA: TGTGCAAGTCGCTTAGCCGCCAACTCCTACGAGCAGTACTTC
D: NA; V: TRBV11-2; J: TRBJ1-4; size: NA; CDR3: CASSLGATNEKLFF; DNA: TGTGCCAGCAGCTTAGGGGCAACTAATGAAAAACTGTTTTTT
D: NA; V: TRBV19; J: TRBJ2-1; size: once; CDR3: CASSRQDYNEQFF; DNA: TGTGCCAGTAGTAGACAGGATTACAATGAGCAGTTCTTC
D: NA; V: TRBV19; J: TRBJ1-2; size: NA; CDR3: CASSIPASYGYTF; DNA: TGTGCCAGTAGTATCCCTGCCAGCTATGGCTACACCTTC
D: NA; V: TRBV7-6; J: TRBJ2-5; size: NA; CDR3: CASSWTHQETQYF; DNA: TGTGCCAGCAGCTGGACTCACCAAGAGACCCAGTACTTC
D: NA; V: TRBV5-4; J: TRBJ2-2; size: NA; CDR3: CASSLQGWGGELFF; DNA: TGTGCCAGCAGCTTGCAGGGATGGGGCGGGGAGCTGTTTTTT
D: TRBD1; V: TRBV12-3/TRBV12-4; J: TRBJ2-7; size: NA; CDR3: CASRQGSGEQYF; DNA: TGTGCCAGCCGACAGGGGTCCGGCGAGCAGTACTTC
D: NA; V: TRBV4-1; J: TRBJ2-5; size: NA; CDR3: CASSREGVVETQYF; DNA: TGCGCCAGCAGCCGAGAGGGAGTCGTGGAGACCCAGTACTTC
D: NA; V: TRBV18; J: TRBJ1-2; size: once; CDR3: CASSPDHGNYGYTF; DNA: TGTGCCAGCTCACCAGACCACGGGAACTATGGCTACACCTTC
D: TRBD1; V: TRBV18; J: TRBJ1-4; size: NA; CDR3: CASSSGQGAGSEKLFF; DNA: TGTGCCAGCTCATCTGGACAGGGGGCAGGAAGTGAAAAACTGTTTTTT
D: NA; V: TRBV19; J: TRBJ2-3; size: once; CDR3: CASSMTDTQYF; DNA: TGTGCCAGTAGTATGACAGATACGCAGTATTTT
D: TRBD1; V: TRBV7-7; J: TRBJ2-5; size: NA; CDR3: CASSSDRDETQYF; DNA: TGTGCCAGCAGCTCGGACAGGGATGAGACCCAGTACTTC
D: TRBD2; V: TRBV5-6; J: TRBJ2-3; size: NA; CDR3: CASSLRLAGGNTQYF; DNA: TGTGCCAGCAGCTTGCGACTAGCGGGAGGGAATACGCAGTATTTT
D: NA; V: TRBV28; J: TRBJ2-2; size: once; CDR3: CASSREGFGGELFF; DNA: TGTGCCAGCAGTAGGGAAGGGTTTGGCGGGGAGCTGTTTTTT
D: NA; V: TRBV28; J: TRBJ1-2; size: NA; CDR3: CASSSRVWSYTF; DNA: TGTGCCAGCAGTTCAAGAGTGTGGAGCTACACCTTC
D: TRBD1; V: TRBV7-6; J: TRBJ1-6; size: NA; CDR3: CASSPSDRGNSPLHF; DNA: TGTGCCAGCAGCCCGTCGGACAGGGGGAATTCACCCCTCCACTTT
D: TRBD1; V: TRBV10-3; J: TRBJ1-2; size: NA; CDR3: CAIRGLQGDGYTF; DNA: TGTGCCATCAGGGGTCTACAGGGGGATGGCTACACCTTC
D: NA; V: TRBV7-2; J: TRBJ2-5; size: NA; CDR3: CASRLGGETQYF; DNA: TGTGCCAGCAGGCTGGGTGGGGAGACCCAGTACTTC
D: TRBD1; V: TRBV19; J: TRBJ1-1; size: NA; CDR3: CASSIDRQGVWAEAFF; DNA: TGTGCCAGTAGTATAGACCGACAGGGGGTTTGGGCTGAAGCTTTCTTT
D: NA; V: TRBV9; J: TRBJ2-7; size: NA; CDR3: CASSVSPDSTYEQYF; DNA: TGTGCCAGCAGCGTAAGTCCGGACAGTACCTACGAGCAGTACTTC
D: TRBD1; V: TRBV27; J: TRBJ1-2; size: NA; CDR3: CASSSSFGQGARGYTF; DNA: TGTGCCAGCAGTTCATCCTTCGGACAGGGGGCGAGGGGCTACACCTTC
D: NA; V: TRBV12-3/TRBV12-4; J: TRBJ1-2; size: NA; CDR3: CASSSKGRMGYTF; DNA: TGTGCCAGCAGTTCTAAAGGGAGGATGGGCTACACCTTC
D: TRBD2; V: TRBV18; J: TRBJ2-5; size: NA; CDR3: CASSPRTSGGQETQYF; DNA: TGTGCCAGCTCACCGCGGACTAGCGGGGGTCAAGAGACCCAGTACTTC
D: TRBD2; V: TRBV27; J: TRBJ2-6; size: NA; CDR3: CASSQERGLSGANVLTF; DNA: TGTGCCAGCAGTCAGGAGCGGGGACTTTCTGGGGCCAACGTCCTGACTTTC
D: NA; V: TRBV30; J: TRBJ1-2; size: NA; CDR3: CAFTLYESPNYGYTF; DNA: TGTGCCTTTACCCTTTACGAATCCCCGAACTATGGCTACACCTTC
D: TRBD1; V: TRBV18; J: TRBJ1-5; size: NA; CDR3: CASSPLRGQGQPQHF; DNA: TGTGCCAGCTCACCTCTCAGGGGGCAGGGTCAGCCCCAGCATTTT
D: NA; V: TRBV10-3; J: TRBJ2-1; size: NA; CDR3: CASRLSEKQFF; DNA: TGTGCCAGCAGGCTTTCGGAGAAGCAGTTCTTC
D: NA; V: TRBV7-2; J: TRBJ2-5; size: NA; CDR3: CASSFGFQETQYF; DNA: TGTGCCAGCAGCTTCGGATTCCAAGAGACCCAGTACTTC
D: TRBD1; V: TRBV19; J: TRBJ2-7; size: NA; CDR3: CAGDRRSYEQYF; DNA: TGTGCCGGGGACAGGAGGTCCTACGAGCAGTACTTC
D: NA; V: TRBV18; J: TRBJ1-1; size: NA; CDR3: CASSPQRRTGNTEAFF; DNA: TGTGCCAGCTCACCTCAACGACGGACGGGGAACACTGAAGCTTTCTTT
D: TRBD1; V: TRBV7-2; J: TRBJ1-2; size: NA; CDR3: CASSYSGTGANYGYTF; DNA: TGTGCCAGCAGCTATTCCGGGACAGGAGCTAACTATGGCTACACCTTC
D: TRBD1; V: TRBV18; J: TRBJ1-1; size: NA; CDR3: CASSLGQGLNTEAFF; DNA: TGTGCCAGCTCACTCGGACAGGGTTTGAACACTGAAGCTTTCTTT
D: TRBD2; V: TRBV10-3; J: TRBJ2-1; size: NA; CDR3: CAISEGLAGGQGEQFF; DNA: TGTGCCATCAGTGAAGGACTAGCGGGGGGGCAGGGTGAGCAGTTCTTC
D: TRBD1; V: TRBV11-2; J: TRBJ1-2; size: NA; CDR3: CASSPGTGSGYGYTF; DNA: TGTGCCAGCAGCCCCGGGACAGGTTCCGGCTATGGCTACACCTTC
D: TRBD1; V: TRBV5-1; J: TRBJ2-5; size: NA; CDR3: CASRLEGTGAETQYF; DNA: TGCGCCAGCAGATTGGAAGGGACAGGGGCAGAGACCCAGTACTTC
D: NA; V: TRBV7-2; J: TRBJ2-2; size: NA; CDR3: CASSLSGGTGELFF; DNA: TGTGCCAGCAGCTTATCCGGTGGCACCGGGGAGCTGTTTTTT
D: NA; V: TRBV9; J: TRBJ1-4; size: NA; CDR3: CASSVRVNEKLFF; DNA: TGTGCCAGCAGCGTACGGGTGAATGAAAAACTGTTTTTT
D: NA; V: TRBV5-1; J: TRBJ2-1; size: NA; CDR3: CASSSKQGPSIHEQFF; DNA: TGCGCCAGCAGTTCCAAACAGGGCCCCAGTATCCATGAGCAGTTCTTC